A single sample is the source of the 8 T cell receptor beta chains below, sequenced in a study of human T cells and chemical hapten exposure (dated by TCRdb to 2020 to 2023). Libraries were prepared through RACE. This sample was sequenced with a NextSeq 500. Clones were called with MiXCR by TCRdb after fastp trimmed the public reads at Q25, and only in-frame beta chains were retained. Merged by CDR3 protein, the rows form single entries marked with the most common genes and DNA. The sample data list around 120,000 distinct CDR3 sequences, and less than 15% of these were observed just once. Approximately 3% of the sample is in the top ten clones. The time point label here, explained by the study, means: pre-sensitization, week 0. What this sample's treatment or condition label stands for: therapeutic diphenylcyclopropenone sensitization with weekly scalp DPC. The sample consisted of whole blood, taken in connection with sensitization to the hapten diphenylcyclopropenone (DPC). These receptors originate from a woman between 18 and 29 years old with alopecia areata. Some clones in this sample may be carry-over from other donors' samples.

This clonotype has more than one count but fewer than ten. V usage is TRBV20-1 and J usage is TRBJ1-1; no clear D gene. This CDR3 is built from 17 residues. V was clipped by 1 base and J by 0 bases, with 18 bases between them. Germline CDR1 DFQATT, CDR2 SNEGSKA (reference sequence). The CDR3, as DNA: TGCAGTGCTAGAGTAATAGGTCGGCAGCCTATGAACACTGAAGCTTTCTTT. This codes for CSARVIGRQPMNTEAFF.

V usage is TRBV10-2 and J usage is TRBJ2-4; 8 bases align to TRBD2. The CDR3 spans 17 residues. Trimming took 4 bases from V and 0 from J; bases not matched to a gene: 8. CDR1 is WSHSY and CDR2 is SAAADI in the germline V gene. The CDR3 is CASSVGLAELAKNIQYF. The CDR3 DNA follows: TGCGCCAGCAGTGTAGGACTAGCTGAACTAGCCAAAAACATTCAGTACTTC.

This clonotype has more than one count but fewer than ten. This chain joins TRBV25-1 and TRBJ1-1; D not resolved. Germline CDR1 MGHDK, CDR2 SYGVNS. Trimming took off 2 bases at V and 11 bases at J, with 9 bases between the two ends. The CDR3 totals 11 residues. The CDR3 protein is CASSEGNNAFF. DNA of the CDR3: TGTGCCAGCAGTGAAGGGAACAATGCTTTCTTT.

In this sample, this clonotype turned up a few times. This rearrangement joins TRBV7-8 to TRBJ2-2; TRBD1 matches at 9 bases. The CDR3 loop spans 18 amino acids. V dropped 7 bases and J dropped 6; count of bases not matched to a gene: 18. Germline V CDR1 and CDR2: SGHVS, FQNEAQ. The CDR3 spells CASTPYRGRDRVAGELFF. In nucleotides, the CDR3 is TGTGCCAGCACCCCGTACAGGGGGCGCGATCGCGTCGCCGGGGAGCTGTTTTTT.

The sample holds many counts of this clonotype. CDR3 bases: TGTGCCAGCACCCTGCACGGAGGCTATGGCTACACCTTC. Protein product: CASTLHGGYGYTF. The V and J genes are TRBV12-3 or TRBV12-4 and TRBJ1-2; no definite D call. V was cut by 7 bases and J by 4 bases, with 13 bases left in between. The CDR3 is 13 amino acids.

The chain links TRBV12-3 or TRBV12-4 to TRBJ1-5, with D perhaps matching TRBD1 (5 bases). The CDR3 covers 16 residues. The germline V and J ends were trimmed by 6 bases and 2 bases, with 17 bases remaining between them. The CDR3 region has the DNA TGTGCCAGCAGACCTTATGAGGCAGGGTGCAATCAGCCCCAGCATTTT. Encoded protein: CASRPYEAGCNQPQHF.

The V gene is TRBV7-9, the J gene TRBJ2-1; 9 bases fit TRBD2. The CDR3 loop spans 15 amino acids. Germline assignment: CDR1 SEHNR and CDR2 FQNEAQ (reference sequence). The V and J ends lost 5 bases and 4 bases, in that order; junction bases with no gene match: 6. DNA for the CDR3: TGTGCCAGCAGCCAGACTAGCGGATCTTACAATGAGCAGTTCTTC. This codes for CASSQTSGSYNEQFF.

CDR3 in DNA: TGTGCCAGCACTAAAAGGCCCGCAGGAGCGAACACTGAAGCTTTCTTT. Protein sequence: CASTKRPAGANTEAFF. The V gene is TRBV7-2, the J gene TRBJ1-1; D is ambiguous. Trimming cost V 7 bases and J 1 base, with 19 bases left between them. The CDR3 covers 16 residues. Germline CDR1 SGHTA, CDR2 FQGNSA.